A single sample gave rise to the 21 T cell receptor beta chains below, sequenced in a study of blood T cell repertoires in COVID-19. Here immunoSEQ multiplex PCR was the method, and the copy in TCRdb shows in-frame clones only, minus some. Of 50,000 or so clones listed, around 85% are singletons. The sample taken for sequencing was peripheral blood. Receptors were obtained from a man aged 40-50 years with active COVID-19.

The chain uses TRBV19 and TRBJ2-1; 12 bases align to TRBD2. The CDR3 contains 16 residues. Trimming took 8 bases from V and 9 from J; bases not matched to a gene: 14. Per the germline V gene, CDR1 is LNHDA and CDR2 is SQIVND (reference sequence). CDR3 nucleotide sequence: TGTGCCAGTGATACCGTCGGACTAGCGGGGATTAGTGAGCAGTTCTTC. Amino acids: CASDTVGLAGISEQFF.

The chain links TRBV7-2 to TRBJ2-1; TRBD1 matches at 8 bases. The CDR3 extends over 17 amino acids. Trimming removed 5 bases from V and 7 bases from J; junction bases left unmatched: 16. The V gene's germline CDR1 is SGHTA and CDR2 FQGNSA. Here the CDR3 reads CASSLTLPGQATNEQFF. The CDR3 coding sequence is TGTGCCAGCAGCCTTACCTTACCGGGACAGGCCACTAATGAGCAGTTCTTC. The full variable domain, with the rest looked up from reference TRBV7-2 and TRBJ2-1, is GAGVSQSPSNKVTEKGKDVELRCDPISGHTALYWYRQSLGQGLEFLIYFQGNSAPDKSGLPSDRFSAERTGGSVSTLTIQRTQQEDSAVYLCASSLTLPGQATNEQFFGPGTRLTVL.

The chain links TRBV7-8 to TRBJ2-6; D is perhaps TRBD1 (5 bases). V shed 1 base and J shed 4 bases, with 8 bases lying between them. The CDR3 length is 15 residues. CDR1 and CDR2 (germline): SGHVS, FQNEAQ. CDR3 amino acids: CASSLGQLGANVLTF. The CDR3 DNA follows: TGTGCCAGCAGCTTAGGACAGTTAGGGGCCAACGTCCTGACTTTC.

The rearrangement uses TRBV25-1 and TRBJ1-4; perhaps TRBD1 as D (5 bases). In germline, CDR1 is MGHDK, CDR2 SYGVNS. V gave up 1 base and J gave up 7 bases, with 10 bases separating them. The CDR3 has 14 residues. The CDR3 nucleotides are TGTGCCAGCAGTGAATCCCGGGGGGGTGAAAAACTGTTTTTT. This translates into CASSESRGGEKLFF.

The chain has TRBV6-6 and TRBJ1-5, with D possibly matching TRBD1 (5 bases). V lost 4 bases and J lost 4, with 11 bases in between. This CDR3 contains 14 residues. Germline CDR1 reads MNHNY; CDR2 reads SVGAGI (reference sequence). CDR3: CASSLSQENQPQHF. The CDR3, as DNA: TGTGCCAGCAGTTTATCACAGGAGAATCAGCCCCAGCATTTT.

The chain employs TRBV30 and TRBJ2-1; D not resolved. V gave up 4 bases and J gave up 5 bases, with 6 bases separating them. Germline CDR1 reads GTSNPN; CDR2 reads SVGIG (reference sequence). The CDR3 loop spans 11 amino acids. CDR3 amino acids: CAWTQNNEQFF. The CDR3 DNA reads TGTGCCTGGACCCAGAACAATGAGCAGTTCTTC. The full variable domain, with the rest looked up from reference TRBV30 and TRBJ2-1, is SQTIHQWPATLVQPVGSPLSLECTVEGTSNPNLYWYRQAAGRGLQLLFYSVGIGQISSEVPQNLSASRPQDRQFILSSKKLLLSDSGFYLCAWTQNNEQFFGPGTRLTVL.

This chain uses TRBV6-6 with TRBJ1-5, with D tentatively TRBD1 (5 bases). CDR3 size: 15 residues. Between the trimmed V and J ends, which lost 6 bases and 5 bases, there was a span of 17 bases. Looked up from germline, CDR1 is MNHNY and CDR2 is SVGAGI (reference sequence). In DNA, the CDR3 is TGTGCCAGCAGCCCTGCAGACAGCGTCCATCAGCCCCAGCATTTT. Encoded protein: CASSPADSVHQPQHF.

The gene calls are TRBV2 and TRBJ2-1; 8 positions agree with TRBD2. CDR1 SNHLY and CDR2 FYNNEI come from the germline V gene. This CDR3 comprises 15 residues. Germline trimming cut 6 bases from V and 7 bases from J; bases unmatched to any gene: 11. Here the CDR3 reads CASRSGSGSINEQFF. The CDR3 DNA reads TGTGCCAGCAGATCGGGGAGCGGGAGTATAAATGAGCAGTTCTTC.

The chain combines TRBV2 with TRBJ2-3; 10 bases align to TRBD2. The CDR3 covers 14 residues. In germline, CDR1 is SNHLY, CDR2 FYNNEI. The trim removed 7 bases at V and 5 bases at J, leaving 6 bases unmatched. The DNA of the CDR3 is TGTGCCAGCATCAGCGGGAGGGGGGGAGATACGCAGTATTTT. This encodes CASISGRGGDTQYF.

In DNA, the CDR3 is TGTGCCAGCTCACCAAGGACAGGGGGCAATATCGGCTCTGGGGCCAACGTCCTGACTTTC. It is translated as CASSPRTGGNIGSGANVLTF. The chain has TRBV18 and TRBJ2-6; TRBD1 aligns across 11 bases. Trimming cost V 2 bases and J 0 bases; bases outside gene matches: 9. Per the germline V gene, CDR1 is KGHSH and CDR2 is LQKENI. The CDR3 has 20 residues.

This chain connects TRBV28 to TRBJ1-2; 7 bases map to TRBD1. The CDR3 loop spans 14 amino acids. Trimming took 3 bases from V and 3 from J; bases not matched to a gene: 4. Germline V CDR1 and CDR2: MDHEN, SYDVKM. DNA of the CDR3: TGTGCCAGCAGTTTCGACAGGGTCGACTATGGCTACACCTTC. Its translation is CASSFDRVDYGYTF.

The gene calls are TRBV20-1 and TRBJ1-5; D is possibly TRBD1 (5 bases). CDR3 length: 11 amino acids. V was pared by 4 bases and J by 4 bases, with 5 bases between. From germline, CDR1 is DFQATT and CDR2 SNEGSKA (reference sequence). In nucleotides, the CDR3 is TGCAGTGCTACAGGGAATCAGCCCCAGCATTTT. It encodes CSATGNQPQHF.

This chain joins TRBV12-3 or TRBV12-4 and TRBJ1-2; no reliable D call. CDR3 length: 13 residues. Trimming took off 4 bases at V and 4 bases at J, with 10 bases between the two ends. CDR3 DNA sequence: TGTGCCAGCAGTTCCTCTAACTCCTATGGCTACACCTTC. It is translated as CASSSSNSYGYTF.

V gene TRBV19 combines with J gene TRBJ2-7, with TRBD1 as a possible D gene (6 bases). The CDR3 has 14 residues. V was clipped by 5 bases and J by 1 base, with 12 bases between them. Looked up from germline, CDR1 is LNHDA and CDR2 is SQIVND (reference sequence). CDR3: CASSFSGQSYEQYF. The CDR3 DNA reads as TGTGCCAGTAGTTTCTCCGGACAGTCCTACGAGCAGTACTTC.

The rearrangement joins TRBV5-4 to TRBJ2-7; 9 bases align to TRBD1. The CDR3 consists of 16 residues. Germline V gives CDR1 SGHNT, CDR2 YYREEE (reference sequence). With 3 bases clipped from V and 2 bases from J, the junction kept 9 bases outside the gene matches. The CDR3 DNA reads TGTGCCAGCAGCTCCGATGGGGGGACAGGGACCTACGAGCAGTACTTC. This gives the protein CASSSDGGTGTYEQYF. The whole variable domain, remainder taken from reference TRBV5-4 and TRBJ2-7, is ETGVTQSPTHLIKTRGQQVTLRCSSQSGHNTVSWYQQALGQGPQFIFQYYREEENGRGNFPPRFSGLQFPNYSSELNVNALELDDSALYLCASSSDGGTGTYEQYFGPGTRLTVT.

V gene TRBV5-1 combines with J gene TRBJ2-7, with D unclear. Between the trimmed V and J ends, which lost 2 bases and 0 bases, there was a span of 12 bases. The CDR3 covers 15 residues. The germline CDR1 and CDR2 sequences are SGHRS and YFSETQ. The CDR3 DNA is TGCGCCAGCAGCTTCTCACCATCCAGCTCCTACGAGCAGTACTTC. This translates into CASSFSPSSSYEQYF.

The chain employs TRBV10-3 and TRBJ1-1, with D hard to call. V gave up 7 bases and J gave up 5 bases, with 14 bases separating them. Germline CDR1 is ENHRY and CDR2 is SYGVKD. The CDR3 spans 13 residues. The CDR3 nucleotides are TGTGCCATCACTAGGGAGAGTGGGACTGAAGCTTTCTTT. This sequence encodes CAITRESGTEAFF.

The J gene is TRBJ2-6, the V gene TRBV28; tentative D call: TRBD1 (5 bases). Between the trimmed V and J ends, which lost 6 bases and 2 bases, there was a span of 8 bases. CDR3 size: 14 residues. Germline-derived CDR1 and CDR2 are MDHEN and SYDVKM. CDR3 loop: CASSLRAGANVLTF. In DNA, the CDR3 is TGTGCCAGCAGCCTCAGGGCTGGGGCCAACGTCCTGACTTTC.

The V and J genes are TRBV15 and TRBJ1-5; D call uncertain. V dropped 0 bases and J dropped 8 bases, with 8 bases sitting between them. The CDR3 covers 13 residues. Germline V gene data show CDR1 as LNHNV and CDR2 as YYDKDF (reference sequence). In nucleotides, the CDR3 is TGTGCCACCAGCAGAGATTCTGAGGAGCCCCAGCATTTT. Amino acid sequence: CATSRDSEEPQHF.

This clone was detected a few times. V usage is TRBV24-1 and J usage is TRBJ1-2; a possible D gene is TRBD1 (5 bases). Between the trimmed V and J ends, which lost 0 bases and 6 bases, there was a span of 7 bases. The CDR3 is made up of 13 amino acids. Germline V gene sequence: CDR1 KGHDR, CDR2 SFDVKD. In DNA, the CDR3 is TGTGCCACCAGTGATTTGGCGACAGATGGCTACACCTTC. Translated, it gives CATSDLATDGYTF.

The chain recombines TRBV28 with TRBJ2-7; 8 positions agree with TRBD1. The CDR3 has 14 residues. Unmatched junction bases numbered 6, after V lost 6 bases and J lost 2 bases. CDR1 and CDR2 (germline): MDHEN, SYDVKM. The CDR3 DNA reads TGTGCCAGCAGGCAACAGGGGGTGGCCTACGAGCAGTACTTC. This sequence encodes CASRQQGVAYEQYF.